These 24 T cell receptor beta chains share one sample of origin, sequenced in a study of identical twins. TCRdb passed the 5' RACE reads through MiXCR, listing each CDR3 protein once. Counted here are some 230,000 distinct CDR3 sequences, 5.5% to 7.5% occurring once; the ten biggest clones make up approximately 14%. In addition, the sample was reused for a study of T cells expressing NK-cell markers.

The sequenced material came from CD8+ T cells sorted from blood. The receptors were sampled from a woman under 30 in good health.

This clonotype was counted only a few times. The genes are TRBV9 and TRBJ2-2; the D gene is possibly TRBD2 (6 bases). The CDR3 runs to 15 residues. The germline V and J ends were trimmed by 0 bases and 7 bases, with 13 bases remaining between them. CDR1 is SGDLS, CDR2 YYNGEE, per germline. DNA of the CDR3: TGTGCCAGCAGCGTAGATGGAGGGTATGGCGGGGAGCTGTTTTTT. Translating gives CASSVDGGYGGELFF.

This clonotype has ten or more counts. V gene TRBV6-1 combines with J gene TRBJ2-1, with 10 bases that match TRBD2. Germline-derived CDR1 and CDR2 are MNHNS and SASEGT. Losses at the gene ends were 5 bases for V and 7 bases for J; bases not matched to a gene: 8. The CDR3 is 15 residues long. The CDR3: CASSLSGRWRNEQFF. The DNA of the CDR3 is TGTGCCAGCAGTCTTAGCGGGAGGTGGAGGAATGAGCAGTTCTTC.

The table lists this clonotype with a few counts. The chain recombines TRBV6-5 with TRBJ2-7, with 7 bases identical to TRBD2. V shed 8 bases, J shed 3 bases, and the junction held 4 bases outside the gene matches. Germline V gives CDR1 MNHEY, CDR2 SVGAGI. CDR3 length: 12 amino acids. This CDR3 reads CASGAGLYEQYF. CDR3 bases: TGTGCCAGCGGAGCGGGGCTCTACGAGCAGTACTTC.

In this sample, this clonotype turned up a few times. The CDR3 sequence is CASRKRLGSDSGANVLTF. The CDR3 coding sequence is TGTGCCAGCAGAAAAAGGCTTGGGAGCGACTCTGGGGCCAACGTCCTGACTTTC. This sequence joins TRBV7-9 and TRBJ2-6, with D maybe TRBD2 (5 bases). CDR3 size: 18 residues. V lost 6 bases to trimming and J lost 0 bases, with 18 bases between them. Germline V gene sequence: CDR1 SEHNR, CDR2 FQNEAQ (reference sequence).

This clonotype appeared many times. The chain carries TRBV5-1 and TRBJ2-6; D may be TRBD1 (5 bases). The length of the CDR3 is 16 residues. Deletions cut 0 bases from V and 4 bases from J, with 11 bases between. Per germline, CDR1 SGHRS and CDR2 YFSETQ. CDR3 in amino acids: CASSLDSGSGANVLTF. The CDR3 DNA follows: TGCGCCAGCAGCTTGGATTCAGGGTCCGGGGCCAACGTCCTGACTTTC.

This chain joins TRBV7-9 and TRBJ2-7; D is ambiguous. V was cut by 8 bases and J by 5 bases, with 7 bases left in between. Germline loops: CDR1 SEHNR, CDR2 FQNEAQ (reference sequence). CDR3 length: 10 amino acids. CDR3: CASGLDEQYF. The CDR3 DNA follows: TGTGCCAGCGGGTTGGACGAGCAGTACTTC.

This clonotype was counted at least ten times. This CDR3 is CSVATGGSYGYTF. The CDR3 nucleotides are TGCAGCGTTGCGACAGGGGGTAGCTATGGCTACACCTTC. V is TRBV29-1 and J is TRBJ1-2, with TRBD1 identical over 9 bases. V lost 4 bases and J lost 4; bases outside the gene matches: 4. The CDR3 covers 13 residues. CDR1 SQVTM and CDR2 ANQGSEA come from the germline V gene.

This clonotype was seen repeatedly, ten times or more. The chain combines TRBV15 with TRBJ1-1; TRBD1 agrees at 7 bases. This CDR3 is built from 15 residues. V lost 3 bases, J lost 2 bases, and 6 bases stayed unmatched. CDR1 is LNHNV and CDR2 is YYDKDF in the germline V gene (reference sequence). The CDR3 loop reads CATSSGQETNTEAFF. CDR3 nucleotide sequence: TGTGCCACCAGCAGTGGACAGGAAACAAACACTGAAGCTTTCTTT.

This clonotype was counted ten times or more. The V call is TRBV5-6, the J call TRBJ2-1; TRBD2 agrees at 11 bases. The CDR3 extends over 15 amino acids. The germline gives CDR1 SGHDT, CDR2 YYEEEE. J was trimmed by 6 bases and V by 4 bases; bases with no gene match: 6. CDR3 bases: TGTGCCAGCAGCGGCGGGACTAGCGGAGTCAATGAGCAGTTCTTC. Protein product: CASSGGTSGVNEQFF. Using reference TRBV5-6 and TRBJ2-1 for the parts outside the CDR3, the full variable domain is DAGVTQSPTHLIKTRGQQVTLRCSPKSGHDTVSWYQQALGQGPQFIFQYYEEEERQRGNFPDRFSGHQFPNYSSELNVNALLLGDSALYLCASSGGTSGVNEQFFGPGTRLTVL.

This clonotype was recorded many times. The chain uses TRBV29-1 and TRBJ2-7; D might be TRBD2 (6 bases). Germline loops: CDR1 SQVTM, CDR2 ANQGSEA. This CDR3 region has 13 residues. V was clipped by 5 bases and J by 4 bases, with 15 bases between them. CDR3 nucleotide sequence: TGCAGCGTTCGGCAGGCGGGGTCTTACGAGCAGTACTTC. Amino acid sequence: CSVRQAGSYEQYF.

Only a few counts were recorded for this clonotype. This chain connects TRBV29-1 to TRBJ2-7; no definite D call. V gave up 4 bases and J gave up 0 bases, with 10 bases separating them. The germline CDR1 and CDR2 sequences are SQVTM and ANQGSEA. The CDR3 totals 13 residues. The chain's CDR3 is CSVGYGSSYEQYF. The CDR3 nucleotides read TGCAGCGTTGGATACGGAAGCTCCTACGAGCAGTACTTC.

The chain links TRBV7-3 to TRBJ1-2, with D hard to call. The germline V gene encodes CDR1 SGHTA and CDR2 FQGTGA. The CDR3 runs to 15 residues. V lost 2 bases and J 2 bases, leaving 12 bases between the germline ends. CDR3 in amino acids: CASSLYPGWNYGYTF. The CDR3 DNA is TGTGCCAGCAGCTTATATCCGGGGTGGAACTATGGCTACACCTTC. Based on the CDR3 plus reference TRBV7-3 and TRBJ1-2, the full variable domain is GAGVSQTPSNKVTEKGKYVELRCDPISGHTALYWYRQSLGQGPEFLIYFQGTGAADDSGLPNDRFFAVRPEGSVSTLKIQRTERGDSAVYLCASSLYPGWNYGYTFGSGTRLTVV.

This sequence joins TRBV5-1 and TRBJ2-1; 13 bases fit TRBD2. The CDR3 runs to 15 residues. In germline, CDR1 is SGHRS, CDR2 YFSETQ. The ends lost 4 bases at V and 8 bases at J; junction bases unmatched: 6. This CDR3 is CASSLWTSGSYEQFF. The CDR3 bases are TGCGCCAGCAGCCTTTGGACTAGCGGGAGCTATGAGCAGTTCTTC.

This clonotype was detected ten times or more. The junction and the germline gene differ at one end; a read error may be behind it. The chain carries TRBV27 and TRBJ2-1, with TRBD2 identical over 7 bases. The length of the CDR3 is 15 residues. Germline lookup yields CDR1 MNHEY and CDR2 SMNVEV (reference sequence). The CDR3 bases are TGCGCCAGCAGCTTGGGGGGGTCCTCCTACAATGAGCAGTTCTTC. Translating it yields CASSLGGSSYNEQFF.

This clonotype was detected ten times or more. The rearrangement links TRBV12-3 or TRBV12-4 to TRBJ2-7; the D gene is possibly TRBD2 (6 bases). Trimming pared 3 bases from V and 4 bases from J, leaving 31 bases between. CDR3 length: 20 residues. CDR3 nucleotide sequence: TGTGCCAGCAGTTTTATATCTTGGCAGGTTAACCCGTCGGGGGAATACGAGCAGTACTTC. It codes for CASSFISWQVNPSGEYEQYF.

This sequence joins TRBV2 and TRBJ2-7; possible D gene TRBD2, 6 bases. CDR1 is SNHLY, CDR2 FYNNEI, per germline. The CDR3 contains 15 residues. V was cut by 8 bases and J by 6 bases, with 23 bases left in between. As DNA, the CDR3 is TGTGCCAGCGGAGACTCCGGGACTGGGGTGGTCGAGCAGTACTTC. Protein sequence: CASGDSGTGVVEQYF.

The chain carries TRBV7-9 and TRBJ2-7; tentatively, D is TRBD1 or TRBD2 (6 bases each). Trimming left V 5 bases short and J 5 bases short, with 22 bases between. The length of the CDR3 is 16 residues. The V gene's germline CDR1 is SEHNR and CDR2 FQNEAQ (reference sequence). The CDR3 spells CASSRSPPGAPNEQYF. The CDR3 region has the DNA TGTGCCAGCAGCCGTTCCCCCCCGGGGGCTCCTAACGAGCAGTACTTC.

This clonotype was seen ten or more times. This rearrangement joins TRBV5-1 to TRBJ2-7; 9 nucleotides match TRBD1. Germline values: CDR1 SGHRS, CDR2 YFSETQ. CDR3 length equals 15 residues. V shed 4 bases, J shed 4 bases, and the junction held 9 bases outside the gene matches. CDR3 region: CASSALTGGLYEQYF. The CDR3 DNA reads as TGCGCCAGCAGCGCCTTGACAGGGGGTTTGTACGAGCAGTACTTC.

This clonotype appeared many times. The CDR3: CASSTWDSDYGYTF. CDR3 DNA: TGCGCCAGCAGCACTTGGGACAGTGACTATGGCTACACCTTC. J is TRBJ1-2 and V is TRBV5-1; 7 nucleotides line up with TRBD1. CDR1 is SGHRS, CDR2 YFSETQ, per germline. CDR3 length: 14 residues. The V gene end was trimmed by 4 bases and the J gene end by 3 bases; junction bases not matched to a gene: 6.

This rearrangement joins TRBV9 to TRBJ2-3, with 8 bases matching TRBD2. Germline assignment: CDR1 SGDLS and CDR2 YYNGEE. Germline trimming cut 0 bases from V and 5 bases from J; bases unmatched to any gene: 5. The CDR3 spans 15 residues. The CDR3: CASSVGFGTRDTQYF. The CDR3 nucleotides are TGTGCCAGCAGCGTAGGATTTGGGACTAGAGATACGCAGTATTTT.

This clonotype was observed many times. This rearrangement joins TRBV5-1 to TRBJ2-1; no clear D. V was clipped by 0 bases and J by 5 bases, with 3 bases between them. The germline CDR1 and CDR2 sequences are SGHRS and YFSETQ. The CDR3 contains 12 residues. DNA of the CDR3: TGCGCCAGCAGCTTGGCGAACAATGAGCAGTTCTTC. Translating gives CASSLANNEQFF.

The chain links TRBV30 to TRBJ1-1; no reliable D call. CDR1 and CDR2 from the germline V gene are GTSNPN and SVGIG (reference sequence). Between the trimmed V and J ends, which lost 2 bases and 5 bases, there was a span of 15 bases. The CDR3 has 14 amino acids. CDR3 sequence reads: CAWSFPLGLTEAFF. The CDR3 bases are TGTGCCTGGAGTTTCCCACTCGGCTTGACTGAAGCTTTCTTT. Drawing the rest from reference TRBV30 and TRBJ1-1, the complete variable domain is SQTIHQWPATLVQPVGSPLSLECTVEGTSNPNLYWYRQAAGRGLQLLFYSVGIGQISSEVPQNLSASRPQDRQFILSSKKLLLSDSGFYLCAWSFPLGLTEAFFGQGTRLTVV.

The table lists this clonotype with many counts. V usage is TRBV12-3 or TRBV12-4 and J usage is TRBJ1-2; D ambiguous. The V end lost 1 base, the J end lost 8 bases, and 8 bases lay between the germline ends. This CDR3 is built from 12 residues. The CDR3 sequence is CASSLDLWGYTF. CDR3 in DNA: TGTGCCAGCAGTTTAGATTTGTGGGGCTACACCTTC.

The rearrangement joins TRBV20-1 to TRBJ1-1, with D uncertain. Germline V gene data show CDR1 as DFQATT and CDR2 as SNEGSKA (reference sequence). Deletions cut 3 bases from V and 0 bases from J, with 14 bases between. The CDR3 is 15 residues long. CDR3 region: CSASVAGPMNTEAFF. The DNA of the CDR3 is TGCAGTGCTAGCGTGGCCGGCCCGATGAACACTGAAGCTTTCTTT.